This paragraph covers one T cell receptor (beta chain) sequence. TCRdb processed the 5' RACE reads anew with MiXCR; each CDR3 protein has one entry. The profile shows hundreds of thousands of distinct CDR3 sequences, roughly an eighth of them singletons. This entry belongs to a study of T-cell memory formation after mild COVID-19. Germline values: CDR1 WSHSY, CDR2 SAAADI. V lost 3 bases to trimming and J lost 5 bases; unmatched junction nucleotides: 2. The CDR3 is 13 amino acids. The sequencing sample was made of PBMCs or a T cell subset sorted from them (not recorded which). The sequence was obtained from a man between 18 and 35 years old who had mild COVID-19 (a few samples of this study predate the infection). Cell type and time point are not known. The chain carries TRBV10-2 and TRBJ2-5, with 8 bases identical to TRBD2. The CDR3 DNA reads TGCGCCAGCAGTGAACGGGGGGGTGAGACCCAGTACTTC. Encoded protein: CASSERGGETQYF.